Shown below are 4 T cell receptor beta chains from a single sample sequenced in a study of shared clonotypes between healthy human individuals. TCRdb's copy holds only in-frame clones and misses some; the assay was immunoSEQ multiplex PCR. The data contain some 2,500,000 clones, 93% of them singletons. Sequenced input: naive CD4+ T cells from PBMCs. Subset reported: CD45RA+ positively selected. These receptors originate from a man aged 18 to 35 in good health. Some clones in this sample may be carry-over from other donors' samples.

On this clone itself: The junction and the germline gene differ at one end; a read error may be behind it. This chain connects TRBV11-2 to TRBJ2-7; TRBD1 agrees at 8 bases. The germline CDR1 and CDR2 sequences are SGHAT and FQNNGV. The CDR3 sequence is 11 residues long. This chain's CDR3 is CASSPDRGLHF. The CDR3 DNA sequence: TGTGCCAGCAGCCCAGACAGGGGATTACACTTC. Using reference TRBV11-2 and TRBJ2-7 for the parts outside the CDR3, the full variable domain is EAGVAQSPRYKIIEKRQSVAFWCNPISGHATLYWYQQILGQGPKLLIQFQNNGVVDDSQLPKDRFSAERLKGVDSTLKIQPAKLEDSAVYLCASSPDRGLHFGPGTRLTVT.

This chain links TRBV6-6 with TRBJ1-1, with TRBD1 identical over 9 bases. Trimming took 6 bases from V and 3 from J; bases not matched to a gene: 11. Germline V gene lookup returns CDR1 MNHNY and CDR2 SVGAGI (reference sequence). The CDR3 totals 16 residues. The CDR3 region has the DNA TGTGCCAGCAGCTCCCGGGACAGGGTAAGGGACACTGAAGCTTTCTTT. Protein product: CASSSRDRVRDTEAFF.

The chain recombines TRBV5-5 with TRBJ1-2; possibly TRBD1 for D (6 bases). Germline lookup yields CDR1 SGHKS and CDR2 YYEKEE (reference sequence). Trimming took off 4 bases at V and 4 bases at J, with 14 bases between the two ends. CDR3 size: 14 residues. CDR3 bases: TGTGCCAGCAGCGATCGGACAGAGGGCTATGGCTACACCTTC. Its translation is CASSDRTEGYGYTF.

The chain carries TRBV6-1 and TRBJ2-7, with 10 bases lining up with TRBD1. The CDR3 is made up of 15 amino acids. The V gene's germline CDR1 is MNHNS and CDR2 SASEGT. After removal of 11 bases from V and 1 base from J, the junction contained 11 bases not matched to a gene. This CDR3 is CAGGGQGYQSYEQYF. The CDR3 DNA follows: TGTGCCGGAGGGGGACAGGGGTATCAATCCTACGAGCAGTACTTC.